The 24 T cell receptor beta chains given below trace back to one sample, sequenced in a study of shared clonotypes between healthy human individuals. TCRdb's copy holds only in-frame clones and misses some; the assay was immunoSEQ multiplex PCR. The sample consists of some 1.4 million clones, roughly 96% of them appearing once. The source material was naive CD4+ T cells sorted from blood. Subset noted: CD45RA+ positively selected. The receptor source for this set is a man aged 25-40 years in good health.

Turning to this clone: This specimen includes other DNA sequences encoding the same CDR3. The rearrangement links TRBV20-1 to TRBJ2-5; 8 nucleotides agree with TRBD1. Germline assignment: CDR1 DFQATT and CDR2 SNEGSKA (reference sequence). With V trimmed by 5 bases and J by 5 bases, 1 base remained unmatched. The CDR3 length is 11 residues. The CDR3 protein is CSADRGETQYF. For the CDR3, the DNA is TGCAGTGCTGACAGGGGTGAGACCCAGTACTTC.

A single count supports this clone. CDR3 sequence (DNA): TGCGCCAGCAGTCTGGGGTTTGGAAACACCATATATTTT. The encoded protein is CASSLGFGNTIYF. The chain links TRBV10-1 to TRBJ1-3; D uncertain. The CDR3 covers 13 residues. CDR1 is WNHNN, CDR2 SYGVQD, per germline (reference sequence). Trimming pared 5 bases from V and 3 bases from J, leaving 8 bases between.

Written as DNA, the CDR3 is TGTGCCAGCAGCTTTACCAGTCGAGAGACCCAGTACTTC. It encodes CASSFTSRETQYF. The genes are TRBV7-6 and TRBJ2-5; D not resolved. Germline-derived CDR1 and CDR2 are SGHVS and FNYEAQ. Trimming shortened V by 3 bases and J by 4 bases, and 9 bases separated the two germline ends. The CDR3 consists of 13 residues.

This chain links TRBV6-1 with TRBJ1-5, with D unclear. This CDR3 contains 15 residues. Germline loops: CDR1 MNHNS, CDR2 SASEGT. Trimming shortened V by 1 base and J by 7 bases, and 14 bases separated the two germline ends. CDR3 sequence: CASSEERRREQPQHF. The DNA of the CDR3 is TGTGCCAGCAGTGAAGAGCGGCGAAGGGAGCAGCCCCAGCATTTT.

The genes are TRBV6-6 and TRBJ1-5; D not certain. The CDR3 extends over 15 amino acids. With 2 bases removed from V and 0 bases from J, the gap between germline ends came to 8 bases. CDR1 and CDR2 (germline): MNHNY, SVGAGI (reference sequence). The DNA for the CDR3 is TGTGCCAGCAGTTACCAGCAGGATAGCAATCAGCCCCAGCATTTT. It yields the protein CASSYQQDSNQPQHF.

This clone appeared a single time. The chain is built from TRBV5-5 and TRBJ1-1, with TRBD1 as a possible D gene (5 bases). Germline CDR1 and CDR2: SGHKS and YYEKEE (reference sequence). The V end lost 4 bases, the J end lost 3 bases, and 16 bases lay between the germline ends. The CDR3 sequence is 15 residues long. For the CDR3, the DNA is TGTGCCAGCAGCAGCCCACAGGCCGGGGACACTGAAGCTTTCTTT. This translates into CASSSPQAGDTEAFF.

The chain uses TRBV29-1 and TRBJ2-1; TRBD1 matches 7 bases. Germline V gives CDR1 SQVTM, CDR2 ANQGSEA. V gave up 4 bases and J gave up 15 bases; unmatched junction bases: 15. The CDR3 is 13 residues long. CDR3 DNA sequence: TGCAGCGTTGGACAGGGAAGGGCAGCAGCACTGTTCTTC. This sequence encodes CSVGQGRAAALFF.

This clone was observed once. The V call is TRBV19, the J call TRBJ2-5; TRBD2 aligns across 8 bases. The CDR3 is 12 residues long. V gave up 3 bases and J gave up 9 bases; unmatched junction bases: 3. Germline V gene sequence: CDR1 LNHDA, CDR2 SQIVND (reference sequence). DNA for the CDR3: TGTGCCAGTAGTATGACTAGCGATTCCCAGTACTTC. This gives the protein CASSMTSDSQYF.

The J gene is TRBJ1-2, the V gene TRBV19, with 7 bases lining up with TRBD1. CDR1 and CDR2 from the germline V gene are LNHDA and SQIVND (reference sequence). The CDR3 has 18 amino acids. After removal of 7 bases from V and 1 base from J, the junction contained 18 bases not matched to a gene. CDR3 residues: CASTQAGVGQVINYGYTF. The CDR3 region has the DNA TGTGCCAGTACCCAGGCGGGGGTCGGACAGGTGATTAACTATGGCTACACCTTC.

The V and J genes are TRBV5-1 and TRBJ2-6; D ambiguous. CDR3 length equals 12 residues. Between the trimmed V and J ends, which lost 6 bases and 3 bases, there was a span of 4 bases. The V gene's germline CDR1 is SGHRS and CDR2 YFSETQ. CDR3 DNA: TGCGCCAGCAATGGTGGGGCCAACGTCCTGACTTTC. Amino acids: CASNGGANVLTF.

The chain joins TRBV28 to TRBJ1-4; TRBD1 aligns across 11 bases. The CDR3 sequence is 16 residues long. Germline V gives CDR1 MDHEN, CDR2 SYDVKM. The ends lost 6 bases at V and 11 bases at J; junction bases unmatched: 14. CDR3 sequence: CASSFNFGTGGNKLFF. DNA for the CDR3: TGTGCCAGCAGCTTTAATTTCGGGACAGGGGGAAATAAACTGTTTTTT.

This chain uses TRBV9 with TRBJ1-4; D is unresolved. The CDR3 has 16 residues. Germline V gene data show CDR1 as SGDLS and CDR2 as YYNGEE. V was trimmed by 4 bases and J by 0 bases, leaving 13 bases between them. The chain's CDR3 is CASSPSMGATNEKLFF. In nucleotides, the CDR3 is TGTGCCAGCAGCCCCAGCATGGGTGCAACTAATGAAAAACTGTTTTTT. Combining the CDR3 with reference TRBV9 and TRBJ1-4 gives the whole variable domain DSGVTQTPKHLITATGQRVTLRCSPRSGDLSVYWYQQSLDQGLQFLIQYYNGEERAKGNILERFSAQQFPDLHSELNLSSLELGDSALYFCASSPSMGATNEKLFFGSGTQLSVL.

This chain uses TRBV29-1 with TRBJ1-2; no clear D. The V end was cut by 2 bases, the J end by 4 bases, with 5 bases between. CDR1 is SQVTM and CDR2 is ANQGSEA in the germline V gene. This CDR3 has 11 residues. In DNA, the CDR3 is TGCAGCGTTGAACCGAGCTATGGCTACACCTTC. Its protein is CSVEPSYGYTF.

The CDR3: CASSLANVGQETQYF. CDR3 bases: TGCGCCAGCAGCTTGGCAAACGTCGGCCAAGAGACCCAGTACTTC. The V gene is TRBV5-1, the J gene TRBJ2-5, with no clear D. Germline-derived CDR1 and CDR2 are SGHRS and YFSETQ. The CDR3 has 15 amino acids. Trimming cost V 0 bases and J 1 base, with 10 bases left between them.

V gene TRBV18 combines with J gene TRBJ2-7; 10 bases line up with TRBD2. This CDR3 has 18 amino acids. V lost 5 bases and J lost 5; bases outside the gene matches: 18. The germline V gene has CDR1 KGHSH and CDR2 LQKENI. Written as DNA, the CDR3 is TGTGCCAGCTCATTTGGTATTAGCGGGAGGACAATTAGCGACGAGCAGTACTTC. Amino acids: CASSFGISGRTISDEQYF.

The chain is built from TRBV7-9 and TRBJ1-1; 7 bases are shared with TRBD1. The CDR3 totals 13 residues. Germline V gene data show CDR1 as SEHNR and CDR2 as FQNEAQ (reference sequence). Unmatched junction bases numbered 3, after V lost 8 bases and J lost 0 bases. In nucleotides, the CDR3 is TGTGCCAGCCGGGACAGACTGAACACTGAAGCTTTCTTT. It specifies CASRDRLNTEAFF.

The V gene is TRBV28, the J gene TRBJ2-2, with a tentative D call TRBD2 (5 bases). Trimming shortened V by 7 bases and J by 5 bases, and 14 bases separated the two germline ends. CDR3 length equals 14 residues. Germline CDR1 is MDHEN and CDR2 is SYDVKM. The CDR3, as DNA: TGTGCCAGCATAGAGACTACTGAGACCGGGGAGCTGTTTTTT. It is translated as CASIETTETGELFF.

Points on this clone: The junction departs from the called germline gene at one end, perhaps through a read error. V usage is TRBV2 and J usage is TRBJ1-1, with TRBD1 matching over 7 bases. Looked up from germline, CDR1 is SNHLY and CDR2 is FYNNEI. The CDR3 totals 14 residues. DNA of the CDR3: TGTGCCAGCAATGAAGACAGGGAGGACACTGAAGCTTTCTTT. Translated, it gives CASNEDREDTEAFF.

This sequence joins TRBV28 and TRBJ1-1; TRBD1 matches 9 bases. Germline trimming cut 5 bases from V and 10 bases from J; bases unmatched to any gene: 8. Germline V gene data show CDR1 as MDHEN and CDR2 as SYDVKM. The CDR3 sequence is 13 residues long. The CDR3 loop reads CASSDHNRGRAFF. The DNA for the CDR3 is TGTGCCAGCAGTGACCACAACAGGGGGCGAGCTTTCTTT.

This clone was observed a single time. This chain connects TRBV5-1 to TRBJ2-7; 11 nucleotides agree with TRBD2. The J segment lost 9 bases and the V segment lost 4 bases, leaving 12 bases of the junction unmatched. The CDR3 is 15 residues long. CDR1 is SGHRS and CDR2 is YFSETQ in the germline V gene. The chain's CDR3 is CASSTGTSGGLGQYF. CDR3 nucleotides: TGCGCCAGCAGCACCGGGACTAGCGGTGGGTTGGGGCAGTACTTC.

V usage is TRBV18 and J usage is TRBJ2-3; 10 bases agree with TRBD2. Trimming cost V 1 base and J 6 bases; bases outside gene matches: 10. CDR1 KGHSH and CDR2 LQKENI come from the germline V gene. This CDR3 region has 17 residues. CDR3 nucleotides: TGTGCCAGCTCACCACTCGGGCTAGCGGGAGTGGCGGATACGCAGTATTTT. Protein: CASSPLGLAGVADTQYF.

This rearrangement joins TRBV14 to TRBJ2-3; 13 positions agree with TRBD2. CDR1 and CDR2 (germline): SGHDN, FVKESK. The V gene end was trimmed by 4 bases and the J gene end by 7 bases; junction bases not matched to a gene: 2. The CDR3 runs to 14 residues. CDR3 coding DNA: TGTGCCAGCAGCCGACTAGCGGGAGGATATACGCAGTATTTT. It translates to CASSRLAGGYTQYF.

The chain joins TRBV27 to TRBJ2-5, with D perhaps matching TRBD2 (6 bases). The CDR3 loop spans 13 amino acids. Germline V gene data show CDR1 as MNHEY and CDR2 as SMNVEV (reference sequence). V was cut by 7 bases and J by 5 bases, with 14 bases left in between. The chain's CDR3 is CASTREIGETQYF. DNA for the CDR3: TGTGCCAGCACACGGGAGATCGGGGAGACCCAGTACTTC.

The J gene is TRBJ2-1, the V gene TRBV7-6; 12 bases map to TRBD2. The V gene end was trimmed by 1 base and the J gene end by 4 bases; junction bases not matched to a gene: 8. From germline, CDR1 is SGHVS and CDR2 FNYEAQ. The CDR3 totals 18 residues. The CDR3 is CASSLEVGLAGNYNEQFF. The CDR3 nucleotides read TGTGCCAGCAGCTTAGAGGTGGGACTAGCGGGTAATTACAATGAGCAGTTCTTC.